The 27 T cell receptor beta chains listed next were all sequenced from one sample in a study of blood T cell repertoires in COVID-19. Sequencing was performed with immunoSEQ multiplex PCR; in TCRdb, only in-frame clones are kept and a portion is missing. The table has 180,000 or so clones, approximately 85% seen once. The sample taken for sequencing was peripheral blood. These receptors were collected from a woman older than 75 with acute or convalescent COVID-19.

The chain is built from TRBV10-3 and TRBJ2-5; weak D call: TRBD2 (6 bases). Looked up from germline, CDR1 is ENHRY and CDR2 is SYGVKD. Trimming pared 3 bases from V and 5 bases from J, leaving 16 bases between. The CDR3 sequence is 15 residues long. CDR3 amino acids: CAISELSTRGETQYF. CDR3 coding DNA: TGTGCCATCAGTGAACTTTCTACCCGGGGGGAGACCCAGTACTTC.

CDR3 nucleotides: TGTGCCAGCAGCCAAGGGACAGGGGGGCAGTTAGGAGAGACCCAGTACTTC. It encodes CASSQGTGGQLGETQYF. The J gene is TRBJ2-5, the V gene TRBV3-1 (or the pseudogene TRBV3-2), with 10 bases lining up with TRBD1. Germline lookup yields CDR1 LGHDT and CDR2 YNNKEL (reference sequence). Trimming at V came to 1 base and at J to 4 bases, leaving 9 bases not matched to a gene. This CDR3 has 17 amino acids.

The genes are TRBV5-1 and TRBJ2-1; 9 bases are shared with TRBD1. CDR1 and CDR2 from the germline V gene are SGHRS and YFSETQ. This CDR3 contains 16 residues. V shed 4 bases, J shed 4 bases, and the junction held 9 bases outside the gene matches. As DNA, the CDR3 is TGCGCCAGCAGCAACCTCCCGGGACAGGGATACAATGAGCAGTTCTTC. Amino acids: CASSNLPGQGYNEQFF.

V usage is TRBV4-3 and J usage is TRBJ1-2; 11 bases fit TRBD1. The length of the CDR3 is 14 residues. Germline loops: CDR1 LGHNA, CDR2 YSLEER. With V trimmed by 4 bases and J by 6 bases, 4 bases remained unmatched. The CDR3 sequence: CASSRGQGADGYTF. The CDR3, as DNA: TGCGCCAGCAGCCGCGGACAGGGGGCGGATGGCTACACCTTC.

The rearrangement joins TRBV18 to TRBJ2-3, with TRBD2 matching 10 bases. CDR1 and CDR2 from the germline V gene are KGHSH and LQKENI. V shed 1 base, J shed 2 bases, and the junction held 6 bases outside the gene matches. The CDR3 is 17 amino acids. CDR3 nucleotides: TGTGCCAGCTCACCACTGCTAGCGGGGGCCGCCACAGATACGCAGTATTTT. Translated, it gives CASSPLLAGAATDTQYF.

The chain's CDR3 is CATSNGVTDTQYF. The CDR3 DNA is TGTGCCACTTCGAACGGGGTCACAGATACGCAGTATTTT. V usage is TRBV9 and J usage is TRBJ2-3; weak D call: TRBD2 (5 bases). V lost 9 bases, J lost 2 bases, and 13 bases lay in between. Germline loops: CDR1 SGDLS, CDR2 YYNGEE. The CDR3 totals 13 residues.

The chain links TRBV29-1 to TRBJ1-1; no clear D. The germline gives CDR1 SQVTM, CDR2 ANQGSEA. V was pared by 6 bases and J by 5 bases, with 13 bases between. The CDR3 is made up of 12 amino acids. The CDR3, as DNA: TGCAGCGTGAACCTGGCGGGTACTGAAGCTTTCTTT. Amino acids: CSVNLAGTEAFF.

This clone was seen a single time. The chain is built from TRBV30 and TRBJ1-4, with TRBD1 matching over 9 bases. The CDR3 is 13 amino acids. The V gene end was trimmed by 7 bases and the J gene end by 8 bases; junction bases not matched to a gene: 8. The V gene's germline CDR1 is GTSNPN and CDR2 SVGIG (reference sequence). This chain's CDR3 is CASTGQGNEKLFF. CDR3 DNA sequence: TGTGCCTCAACGGGACAGGGTAACGAAAAACTGTTTTTT.

This clone was observed a single time. The chain joins TRBV9 to TRBJ1-1; D call uncertain. Germline CDR1 is SGDLS and CDR2 is YYNGEE. V was clipped by 4 bases and J by 3 bases, with 10 bases between them. CDR3 length: 13 residues. The CDR3 DNA sequence: TGTGCCAGCAGCTCTTTGAGGGACACTGAAGCTTTCTTT. It codes for CASSSLRDTEAFF.

The chain joins TRBV6-5 to TRBJ2-3; TRBD1 might be the D (6 bases). V was clipped by 8 bases and J by 3 bases, with 15 bases between them. The CDR3 spans 14 residues. Germline V gene data show CDR1 as MNHEY and CDR2 as SVGAGI. Here the CDR3 DNA reads TGTGCCAGCGGGGGCACCTTAGGGACAGATACGCAGTATTTT. Translating it yields CASGGTLGTDTQYF.

The gene calls are TRBV6-5 and TRBJ2-7; D is perhaps TRBD2 (6 bases). The germline V and J ends were trimmed by 6 bases and 5 bases, with 14 bases remaining between them. CDR1 is MNHEY and CDR2 is SVGAGI in the germline V gene. This CDR3 contains 13 residues. The CDR3 DNA reads as TGTGCCAGCAGCCGGATGACTAGAGACGAGCAGTACTTC. As protein: CASSRMTRDEQYF.

This clone was seen a few times. The gene calls are TRBV4-3 and TRBJ1-6, with D hard to call. CDR3 length: 13 amino acids. Trimming cost V 4 bases and J 5 bases, with 6 bases left between them. The V gene's germline CDR1 is LGHNA and CDR2 YSLEER. CDR3 coding DNA: TGCGCCAGCAGCCGAGGGAATAATTCACCCCTCCACTTT. Translation: CASSRGNNSPLHF.

The rearrangement joins TRBV19 to TRBJ2-2, with D possibly TRBD1 on 5 matching bases. The V end was cut by 6 bases, the J end by 0 bases, with 8 bases between. The CDR3 totals 14 residues. Per the germline V gene, CDR1 is LNHDA and CDR2 is SQIVND (reference sequence). Written as DNA, the CDR3 is TGTGCCAGTAGGACAGTCGCGAACACCGGGGAGCTGTTTTTT. Encoded protein: CASRTVANTGELFF. The variable domain in full, completed from reference TRBV19 and TRBJ2-2, reads DGGITQSPKYLFRKEGQNVTLSCEQNLNHDAMYWYRQDPGQGLRLIYYSQIVNDFQKGDIAEGYSVSREKKESFPLTVTSAQKNPTAFYLCASRTVANTGELFFGEGSRLTVL.

V and J are TRBV19 and TRBJ2-5, with a weak D call TRBD1 (6 bases). Germline CDR1 reads LNHDA; CDR2 reads SQIVND (reference sequence). The CDR3 runs 13 residues. The V gene lost 7 bases and the J gene lost 6 bases, with 15 bases spanning the gap. The CDR3 bases are TGTGCCAGTACCGGTCAGGGGTTCAAGACCCAGTACTTC. Translating it yields CASTGQGFKTQYF.

This chain uses TRBV27 with TRBJ2-6; possibly TRBD1 or TRBD2 for D (5 bases each). Trimming took 10 bases from V and 5 from J, leaving 15 bases between them. The germline V gene encodes CDR1 MNHEY and CDR2 SMNVEV (reference sequence). The CDR3 is made up of 14 amino acids. The CDR3 loop reads CATRESFWANVLTF. In DNA form, the CDR3 reads TGTGCCACCAGGGAGTCGTTTTGGGCCAACGTCCTGACTTTC.

V usage is TRBV21-1 and J usage is TRBJ1-1; the table assigns TRBD1, which was not confirmed against the DNA. TRBV21-1 is a known pseudogene. The CDR3 covers 12 residues. CDR3 loop: CASTGGSPEAFF. The DNA for the CDR3 is TGTGCCAGCACAGGGGGCTCTCCTGAAGCTTTCTTT.

The rearrangement joins TRBV7-9 to TRBJ1-6; maybe TRBD1 (6 bases). This CDR3 has 15 amino acids. Germline V gene sequence: CDR1 SEHNR, CDR2 FQNEAQ (reference sequence). V lost 5 bases and J lost 3, with 11 bases in between. CDR3 residues: CASSPQGNYNSPLHF. The DNA for the CDR3 is TGTGCCAGCAGCCCACAGGGAAACTATAATTCACCCCTCCACTTT.

J is TRBJ2-5 and V is TRBV4-1; D might be TRBD2 (5 bases). There are 15 residues in the CDR3. V was pared by 1 base and J by 3 bases, with 12 bases between. The V gene's germline CDR1 is MGHRA and CDR2 YSYEKL. CDR3: CASSQGNGNKETQYF. The CDR3 DNA reads TGCGCCAGCAGCCAAGGGAACGGGAATAAAGAGACCCAGTACTTC.

The V gene is TRBV13, the J gene TRBJ1-2; no clear D gene. With 2 bases removed from V and 2 bases from J, the gap between germline ends came to 12 bases. Germline values: CDR1 PRHDT, CDR2 FYEKMQ (reference sequence). The CDR3 has 15 amino acids. Written as DNA, the CDR3 is TGTGCCAGCAGCTTATTCTCGGCGGGGAACTATGGCTACACCTTC. Encoded protein: CASSLFSAGNYGYTF. Full variable domain (missing parts from reference TRBV13 and TRBJ1-2): AAGVIQSPRHLIKEKRETATLKCYPIPRHDTVYWYQQGPGQDPQFLISFYEKMQSDKGSIPDRFSAQQFSDYHSELNMSSLELGDSALYFCASSLFSAGNYGYTFGSGTRLTVV.

In its sample, this clone was seen once. This chain joins TRBV5-5 and TRBJ1-4; 9 nucleotides match TRBD1. Germline loops: CDR1 SGHKS, CDR2 YYEKEE (reference sequence). CDR3 length: 16 residues. V was pared by 3 bases and J by 6 bases, with 9 bases of the junction left unmatched. The CDR3 DNA sequence: TGTGCCAGCAGCTCCGGGACAGGGCAAATTTATGAAAAACTGTTTTTT. This codes for CASSSGTGQIYEKLFF.

This clone appeared a few times. V gene TRBV11-2 combines with J gene TRBJ2-2; TRBD2 might be the D (6 bases). V lost 5 bases and J 11 bases, leaving 21 bases between the germline ends. The CDR3 runs 15 residues. Germline loops: CDR1 SGHAT, CDR2 FQNNGV. This chain's CDR3 is CASSLVASDGKELFF. The CDR3 coding sequence is TGTGCCAGCAGCCTGGTGGCTAGCGATGGTAAAGAGCTGTTTTTT.

This chain uses TRBV18 with TRBJ2-1, with TRBD2 identical over 13 bases. The V gene end was trimmed by 2 bases and the J gene end by 4 bases; junction bases not matched to a gene: 8. The CDR3 covers 18 residues. CDR1 is KGHSH, CDR2 LQKENI, per germline. CDR3 bases: TGTGCCAGCTCACCAGAACTAGCGGGAGGGCCGGGGTACAATGAGCAGTTCTTC. Its protein product is CASSPELAGGPGYNEQFF.

This chain connects TRBV18 to TRBJ2-1; D ambiguous. From germline, CDR1 is KGHSH and CDR2 LQKENI. The CDR3 extends over 17 amino acids. V lost 0 bases to trimming and J lost 3 bases, with 15 bases between them. The DNA of the CDR3 is TGTGCCAGCTCACCACCGAACTCCCAAATACTCTACAATGAGCAGTTCTTC. Protein sequence: CASSPPNSQILYNEQFF. The variable domain in full, completed from reference TRBV18 and TRBJ2-1, reads NAGVMQNPRHLVRRRGQEARLRCSPMKGHSHVYWYRQLPEEGLKFMVYLQKENIIDESGMPKERFSAEFPKEGPSILRIQQVVRGDSAAYFCASSPPNSQILYNEQFFGPGTRLTVL.

The CDR3 sequence: CASSLQGYNSPLHF. The CDR3, as DNA: TGTGCCAGCAGCTTACAGGGGTATAATTCACCCCTCCACTTT. The genes are TRBV5-4 and TRBJ1-6; 7 bases align to TRBD1. V gave up 2 bases and J gave up 4 bases; unmatched junction bases: 0. CDR1 is SGHNT, CDR2 YYREEE, per germline (reference sequence). The CDR3 extends over 14 amino acids.

This sequence joins TRBV7-2 and TRBJ1-2, with D hard to call. The CDR3 extends over 12 amino acids. The germline CDR1 and CDR2 sequences are SGHTA and FQGNSA. The germline V and J ends were trimmed by 1 base and 7 bases, with 7 bases remaining between them. The CDR3 loop is CASSLESGGYTF. DNA of the CDR3: TGTGCCAGCAGCTTAGAGAGTGGTGGCTACACCTTC.

The chain is built from TRBV7-8 and TRBJ2-5, with 8 bases matching TRBD1. This CDR3 region has 19 residues. Germline lookup yields CDR1 SGHVS and CDR2 FQNEAQ. V lost 1 base to trimming and J lost 3 bases; unmatched junction nucleotides: 16. DNA for the CDR3: TGTGCCAGCAGCTTAGAAGGCCAAGGACAGGGAGCTTGGGAAGAGACCCAGTACTTC. Translating it yields CASSLEGQGQGAWEETQYF.

This clone appeared a single time. The chain has TRBV19 and TRBJ2-5, with D possibly being TRBD1 (6 bases). Trimming shortened V by 3 bases and J by 5 bases, and 16 bases separated the two germline ends. Germline V gives CDR1 LNHDA, CDR2 SQIVND (reference sequence). The CDR3 length is 15 residues. The CDR3 loop reads CASSISGAVSETQYF. In DNA form, the CDR3 reads TGTGCCAGTAGTATTTCAGGGGCGGTTTCGGAGACCCAGTACTTC.